These 8 T cell receptor beta chains came from one sample sequenced in a study of blood T cells in healthy people across ages. It was with a sample-barcoded 5' primer and a J-beta primer mix that a second PCR of roughly 7 to 12 cycles was run. Using its own MiXCR run on the 5' RACE reads, TCRdb lists one record per CDR3 protein. This sample has 450,000 to 700,000 distinct CDR3 sequences, with 27% found just once. The sequencing input was blood. These receptors all come from a woman in her seventies in good health.

The chain links TRBV2 to TRBJ1-5; 11 bases align to TRBD1. The CDR3 has 13 residues. The trim removed 9 bases at V and 9 bases at J, leaving 7 bases unmatched. CDR1 is SNHLY and CDR2 is FYNNEI in the germline V gene. The chain's CDR3 is CASGQGAWGPQHF. The CDR3 DNA reads as TGTGCCAGTGGACAGGGGGCTTGGGGGCCCCAGCATTTT.

This rearrangement joins TRBV7-6 to TRBJ2-1; no definite D call. V lost 1 base to trimming and J lost 7 bases, with 8 bases between them. CDR3 length: 13 amino acids. Germline V gives CDR1 SGHVS, CDR2 FNYEAQ. CDR3 in DNA: TGTGCCAGCAGCTTAGAACTTTTTAATGAGCAGTTCTTC. This gives the protein CASSLELFNEQFF. Full variable domain (missing parts from reference TRBV7-6 and TRBJ2-1): GAGVSQSPRYKVTKRGQDVALRCDPISGHVSLYWYRQALGQGPEFLTYFNYEAQQDKSGLPNDRFSAERPEGSISTLTIQRTEQRDSAMYRCASSLELFNEQFFGPGTRLTVL.

V gene TRBV5-1 combines with J gene TRBJ1-3, with TRBD1 as a possible D gene (6 bases). Germline V gene sequence: CDR1 SGHRS, CDR2 YFSETQ. The CDR3 consists of 14 residues. Trimming pared 7 bases from V and 2 bases from J, leaving 13 bases between. CDR3 in DNA: TGCGCCAGCGGAAAAGGGGGTGCTGGAAACACCATATATTTT. Translated: CASGKGGAGNTIYF.

In this sample, this clonotype turned up a few times. The chain combines TRBV6-5 with TRBJ2-3; D uncertain. There are 14 residues in the CDR3. Germline V CDR1 and CDR2: MNHEY, SVGAGI. V lost 6 bases and J lost 3, with 13 bases in between. For the CDR3, the DNA is TGTGCCAGCAGGCGGCAGGAATTTACAGATACGCAGTATTTT. Protein: CASRRQEFTDTQYF.

This clonotype was seen a few times. The germline gene is not matched at one end of the junction; a read error may be the cause. The CDR3 reads CASRSTGSGGNAIYF. The DNA of the CDR3 is TGTGCCAGCAGATCTACAGGGTCAGGTGGAAACGCCATATATTTT. The chain uses TRBV7-9 and TRBJ1-3; TRBD1 might be the D (6 bases). Germline CDR1 and CDR2: SEHNR and FQNEAQ (reference sequence). This CDR3 is built from 15 residues.

This clonotype showed up just a few times. V and J are TRBV6-5 and TRBJ2-3, with 8 positions matching TRBD1. Trimming took 7 bases from V and 14 from J; bases not matched to a gene: 14. Germline assignment: CDR1 MNHEY and CDR2 SVGAGI. There are 13 residues in the CDR3. The CDR3 coding sequence is TGTGCCAGCAACACTCGGTCAGGGGGCTTAAGGTATTTT. Translated: CASNTRSGGLRYF.

The CDR3 DNA is TGTGCCGGGGGCTCAAGGCTAGCGGGGGATTCGGAGACCCAGTACTTC. It specifies CAGGSRLAGDSETQYF. V usage is TRBV6-2 or TRBV6-3 and J usage is TRBJ2-5; 10 nucleotides agree with TRBD2. V was clipped by 11 bases and J by 5 bases; unmatched bases: 17. Germline loops: CDR1 MNHEY, CDR2 SVGEGT. This CDR3 has 16 amino acids.

V and J are TRBV7-2 and TRBJ2-7; D call uncertain. The germline gives CDR1 SGHTA, CDR2 FQGNSA. Trimming left V 1 base short and J 0 bases short, with 13 bases between. The CDR3 runs to 16 residues. The CDR3 nucleotides read TGTGCCAGCAGCTTAGATCTGGGCCCGATCTCCTACGAGCAGTACTTC. Amino acids: CASSLDLGPISYEQYF.